The present T cell receptor beta chain was sequenced within a study of Graves' ophthalmopathy and Graves' hyperthyroidism. Looking at the study overall: Peripheral blood collection took place at initial diagnosis, before any treatment. Study-wide results and caveats: Most clonotypes expanded in thyroid above 0.001 frequency were present in blood too.

The study amplified TCR beta CDR3 regions using RNA transcripts. Second-round multiplex PCR came after a first-round RT-PCR that employed HTBI primers. One entry per CDR3 protein results from TCRdb running MiXCR on the multiplex PCR reads. The sample consists of roughly 420,000 distinct CDR3 sequences, roughly 21% of them appearing once. This CDR3 has 12 amino acids. CDR1 is MDHEN and CDR2 is SYDVKM in the germline V gene. Trimming took 6 bases from V and 3 from J; bases not matched to a gene: 2. This clonotype was detected many times. The antigen remains unidentified. The sample comprised peripheral blood. The receptor was derived from a woman aged 18-29 years with stable Graves' hyperthyroidism. The chain recombines TRBV28 with TRBJ2-7; 7 bases are a match to TRBD1. DNA for the CDR3: TGTGCCAGCAGACGACAGGGCTACGAGCAGTACTTC. Translated, it gives CASRRQGYEQYF.